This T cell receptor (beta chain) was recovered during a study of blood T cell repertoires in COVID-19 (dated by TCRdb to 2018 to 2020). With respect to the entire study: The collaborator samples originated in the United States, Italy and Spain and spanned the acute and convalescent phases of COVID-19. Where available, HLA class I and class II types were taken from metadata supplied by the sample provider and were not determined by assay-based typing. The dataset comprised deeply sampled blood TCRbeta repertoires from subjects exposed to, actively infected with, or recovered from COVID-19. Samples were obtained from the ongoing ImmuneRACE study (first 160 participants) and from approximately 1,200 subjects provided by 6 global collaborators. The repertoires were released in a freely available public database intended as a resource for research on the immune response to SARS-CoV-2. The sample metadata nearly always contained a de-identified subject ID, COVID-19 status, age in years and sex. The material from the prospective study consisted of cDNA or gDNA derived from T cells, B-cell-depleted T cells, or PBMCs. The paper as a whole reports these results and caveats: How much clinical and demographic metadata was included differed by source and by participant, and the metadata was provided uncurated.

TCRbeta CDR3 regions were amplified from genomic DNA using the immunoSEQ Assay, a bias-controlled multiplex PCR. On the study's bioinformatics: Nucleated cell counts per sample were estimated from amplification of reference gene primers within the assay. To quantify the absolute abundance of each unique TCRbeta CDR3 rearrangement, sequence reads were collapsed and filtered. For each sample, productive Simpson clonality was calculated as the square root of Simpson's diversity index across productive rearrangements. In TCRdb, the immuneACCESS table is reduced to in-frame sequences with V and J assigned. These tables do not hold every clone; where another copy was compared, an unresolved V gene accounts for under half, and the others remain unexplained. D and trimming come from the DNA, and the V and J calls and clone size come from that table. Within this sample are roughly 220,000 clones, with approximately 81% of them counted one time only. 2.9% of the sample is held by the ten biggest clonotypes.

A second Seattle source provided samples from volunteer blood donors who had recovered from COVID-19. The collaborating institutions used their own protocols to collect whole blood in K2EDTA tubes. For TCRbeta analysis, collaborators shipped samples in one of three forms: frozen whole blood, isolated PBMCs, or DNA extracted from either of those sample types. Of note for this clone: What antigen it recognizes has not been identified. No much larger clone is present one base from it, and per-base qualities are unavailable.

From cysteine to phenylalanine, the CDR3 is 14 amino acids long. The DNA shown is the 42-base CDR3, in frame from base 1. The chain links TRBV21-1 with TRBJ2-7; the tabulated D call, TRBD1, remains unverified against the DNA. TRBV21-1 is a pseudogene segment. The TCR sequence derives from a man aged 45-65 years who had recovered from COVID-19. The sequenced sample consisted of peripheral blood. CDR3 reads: CASSNWDRTYEQYF. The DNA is TGTGCCAGCAGCAATTGGGACAGGACCTACGAGCAGTACTTC.